One sample yielded the 11 T cell receptor beta chains listed below, sequenced in a study of shared clonotypes between healthy human individuals. TCRdb's copy holds only in-frame clones and misses some; the assay was immunoSEQ multiplex PCR. The sample contains around 180,000 clones, over 85% of which appear only once. The specimen sequenced was naive CD4+ T cells sorted from blood. Subset reported: CD45RA+ positively selected. Receptors originate from a woman in her twenties or thirties in good health.

The count of this clone is one. This CDR3 is also generated by other DNA sequences in the sample. This chain uses TRBV18 with TRBJ1-5, with 7 bases aligning to TRBD1. Trimming at V came to 3 bases and at J to 6 bases, leaving 5 bases not matched to a gene. This CDR3 spans 14 amino acids. Germline loops: CDR1 KGHSH, CDR2 LQKENI. The CDR3 region is CASSPQGGGQPQHF. The CDR3 region has the DNA TGTGCCAGCTCACCCCAGGGGGGTGGTCAGCCCCAGCATTTT.

This chain joins TRBV11-2 and TRBJ1-4; 8 bases agree with TRBD1. Germline values: CDR1 SGHAT, CDR2 FQNNGV. CDR3 length equals 15 residues. J gave up 8 bases and V 6 bases, and 11 bases lay outside the gene matches. Here the CDR3 reads CASSHKDRVGEKLFF. The DNA of the CDR3 is TGTGCCAGCAGTCACAAGGACAGGGTGGGGGAAAAACTGTTTTTT.

The V call is TRBV11-2, the J call TRBJ2-7; 8 bases line up with TRBD2. The germline V gene has CDR1 SGHAT and CDR2 FQNNGV. The V segment lost 5 bases and the J segment 5 bases; nucleotides outside the gene matches: 8. CDR3 size: 14 residues. The CDR3 DNA reads as TGTGCCAGCAGCAATAAAGCGGGAGCGGACGAGCAGTACTTC. This sequence encodes CASSNKAGADEQYF. The full variable domain, its missing parts supplied by reference TRBV11-2 and TRBJ2-7, is EAGVAQSPRYKIIEKRQSVAFWCNPISGHATLYWYQQILGQGPKLLIQFQNNGVVDDSQLPKDRFSAERLKGVDSTLKIQPAKLEDSAVYLCASSNKAGADEQYFGPGTRLTVT.

The rearrangement links TRBV7-2 to TRBJ2-7, with TRBD2 as a possible D gene (5 bases). Germline CDR1 is SGHTA and CDR2 is FQGNSA. This CDR3 contains 12 residues. V was pared by 4 bases and J by 8 bases, with 12 bases between. CDR3 nucleotide sequence: TGTGCCAGCAGCTCCCTATCCGGGAAGCAGTACTTC. Amino acid sequence: CASSSLSGKQYF. Combining the CDR3 with reference TRBV7-2 and TRBJ2-7 gives the whole variable domain GAGVSQSPSNKVTEKGKDVELRCDPISGHTALYWYRQSLGQGLEFLIYFQGNSAPDKSGLPSDRFSAERTGGSVSTLTIQRTQQEDSAVYLCASSSLSGKQYFGPGTRLTVT.

The CDR3 bases are TGCGCCAGCGGGACCTTCGACAGGGCCCGCGAGCAGTACTTC. Encoded protein: CASGTFDRAREQYF. The V gene is TRBV5-1, the J gene TRBJ2-7; 7 bases align to TRBD1. Germline V gives CDR1 SGHRS, CDR2 YFSETQ. The CDR3 is made up of 14 amino acids. Germline trimming cut 7 bases from V and 6 bases from J; bases unmatched to any gene: 13.

The chain couples TRBV19 to TRBJ1-2; possible D gene TRBD1, 6 bases. Deletions cut 4 bases from V and 6 bases from J, with 12 bases between. In germline, CDR1 is LNHDA, CDR2 SQIVND (reference sequence). The CDR3 is made up of 13 amino acids. The CDR3 DNA is TGTGCCAGTAGTAACAGGGTTGGTGATGGCTACACCTTC. Amino acid sequence: CASSNRVGDGYTF.

The rearrangement links TRBV5-1 to TRBJ2-2; D gene uncertain. Germline V gene lookup returns CDR1 SGHRS and CDR2 YFSETQ. Trimming took off 4 bases at V and 6 bases at J, with 13 bases between the two ends. The CDR3 is made up of 14 amino acids. The CDR3 loop is CASSPNDRAGELFF. The CDR3 DNA is TGCGCCAGCAGCCCGAATGATCGGGCCGGGGAGCTGTTTTTT.

The chain employs TRBV29-1 and TRBJ2-1, with 7 bases fitting TRBD2. With V trimmed by 4 bases and J by 0 bases, 3 bases remained unmatched. This CDR3 comprises 14 residues. The germline V gene encodes CDR1 SQVTM and CDR2 ANQGSEA. The CDR3 loop reads CSVVASGSYNEQFF. DNA of the CDR3: TGCAGCGTTGTGGCTAGCGGCTCCTACAATGAGCAGTTCTTC.

The CDR3 loop reads CASRPRGSNQPQHF. DNA of the CDR3: TGTGCCAGTAGACCCCGGGGAAGCAATCAGCCCCAGCATTTT. The chain links TRBV19 to TRBJ1-5, with D hard to call. The CDR3 contains 14 residues. V lost 6 bases, J lost 1 base, and 10 bases lay in between. Germline assignment: CDR1 LNHDA and CDR2 SQIVND (reference sequence).

The CDR3 reads CASSQFRVPRYGSPLHF. Here the CDR3 DNA reads TGTGCCAGCAGCCAATTCCGTGTCCCACGTTATGGTTCACCCCTCCACTTT. The V call is TRBV16, the J call TRBJ1-6; no clear D gene. The germline gives CDR1 KGHSY, CDR2 FQNENV. V dropped 1 base and J dropped 9 bases, with 19 bases sitting between them. The CDR3 runs 17 residues.

The chain joins TRBV27 to TRBJ1-3; no definite D call. V was trimmed by 5 bases and J by 4 bases, leaving 12 bases between them. Germline CDR1 reads MNHEY; CDR2 reads SMNVEV (reference sequence). The CDR3 is 14 residues long. CDR3 sequence (DNA): TGTGCCAGCAGTGCCGCCGGGGTGGGAAACACCATATATTTT. It encodes CASSAAGVGNTIYF.